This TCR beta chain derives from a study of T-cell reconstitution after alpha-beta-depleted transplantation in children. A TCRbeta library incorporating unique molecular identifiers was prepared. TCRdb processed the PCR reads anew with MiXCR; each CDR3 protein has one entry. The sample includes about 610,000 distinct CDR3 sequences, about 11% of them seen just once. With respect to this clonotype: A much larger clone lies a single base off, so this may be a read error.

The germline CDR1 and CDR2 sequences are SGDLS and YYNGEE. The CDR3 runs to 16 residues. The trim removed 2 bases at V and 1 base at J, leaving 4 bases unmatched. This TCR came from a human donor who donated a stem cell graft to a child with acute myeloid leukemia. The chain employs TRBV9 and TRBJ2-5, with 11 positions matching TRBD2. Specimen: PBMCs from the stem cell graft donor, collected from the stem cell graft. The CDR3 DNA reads TGTGCCAGCAGCGTCGGGACTAGCGGAATCCAAGAGACCCAGTACTTC. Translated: CASSVGTSGIQETQYF.